This T cell receptor beta chain is drawn from a study of a mutant IDH1 vaccine in newly diagnosed glioma. Study overall: Earlier care involved radiotherapy, temozolomide, or both, and the majority received both.

This clone has just one count. Its antigen is unidentified. The CDR3 has 15 residues. Germline V gives CDR1 SGHNT, CDR2 YYREEE (reference sequence). Between the trimmed V and J ends, which lost 3 bases and 0 bases, there was a span of 12 bases. Method: immunoSEQ multiplex PCR; TCRdb's copy keeps in-frame clones and lacks some. Seen here are tens of thousands of clones, roughly 85% observed once, and the top ten hold roughly 4%. General observations from the study: Vaccination induced immune responses in around 93% of patients.

Time point specified: week 23, last vaccination. It was 300 ug of mutant IDH1 20-mer peptide that made up each vaccine dose, given with topical imiquimod. The sequencing used PBMCs, collected from a glioma patient whose treatment included an IDH1 peptide vaccine. This TCR was recovered from a man aged 30 to 45 with glioma. The V gene is TRBV5-4, the J gene TRBJ1-2, with D perhaps TRBD1 (5 bases). Here the CDR3 DNA reads TGTGCCAGCAGCTCGAACAGGAACGCTAACTATGGCTACACCTTC. This codes for CASSSNRNANYGYTF.